The sequence of this T cell receptor beta chain was determined in a study of regulatory T cells in long-lasting Graves disease. Findings and caveats of the study: The study examined only peripheral blood, not thyroid tissue.

Germline V gene lookup returns CDR1 MNHNS and CDR2 SASEGT. There are 16 residues in the CDR3. Losses at the gene ends were 2 bases for V and 3 bases for J; bases not matched to a gene: 7. Time point of the sample: persistent/refractory GD, antithyroid drugs over 5 years with positive TRAb. The TCR library was prepared using RNA isolated from PBMCs. This clonotype was counted only a few times. Its antigen is not identified. Library construction for TCR beta used iRepertoire HTBI primers and Arm-PCR of CDR3 regions. Via MiXCR, TCRdb re-called the multiplex PCR reads, giving one row per CDR3 protein. The sample includes 250,000 to 300,000 distinct CDR3 sequences, around 23% of them seen just once.

The sequence was collected from a female donor with Graves disease. The material was peripheral blood mononuclear cells (PBMCs), obtained when the disease was refractory, from a patient treated with antithyroid drugs. This chain links TRBV6-1 with TRBJ2-4, with 7 bases identical to TRBD1. CDR3 DNA sequence: TGTGCCAGCAGTGAACAGACAGGGCTTGGCAAAAACATTCAGTACTTC. As protein: CASSEQTGLGKNIQYF.